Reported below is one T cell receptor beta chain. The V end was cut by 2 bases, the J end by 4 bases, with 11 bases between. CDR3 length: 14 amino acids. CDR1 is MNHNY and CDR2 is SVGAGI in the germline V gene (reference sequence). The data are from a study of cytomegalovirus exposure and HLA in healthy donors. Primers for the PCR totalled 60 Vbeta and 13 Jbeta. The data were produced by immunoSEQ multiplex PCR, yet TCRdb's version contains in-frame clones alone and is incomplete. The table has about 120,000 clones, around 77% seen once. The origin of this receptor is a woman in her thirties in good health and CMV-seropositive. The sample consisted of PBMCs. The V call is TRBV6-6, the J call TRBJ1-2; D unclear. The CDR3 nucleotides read TGTGCCAGCAGTTACAGCCCGTCGCCCTATGGCTACACCTTC. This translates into CASSYSPSPYGYTF.